These 13 T cell receptor beta chains originate from one sample sequenced in a study of shared clonotypes between healthy human individuals. Produced via immunoSEQ multiplex PCR; TCRdb's table is partial and in-frame only. This table holds under 2,500,000 clones, almost 96% found once. Specimen: naive CD4+ T cells sorted from blood. Subset defined: CD45RA+ positively selected. These receptors came from a man between 18 and 35 years old in good health.

This clone was observed a single time. The chain couples TRBV19 to TRBJ1-1; TRBD1 matches at 10 bases. The V gene's germline CDR1 is LNHDA and CDR2 SQIVND (reference sequence). There are 14 residues in the CDR3. V trimming: 3 bases; J trimming: 5 bases; junction bases outside the gene matches: 3. For the CDR3, the DNA is TGTGCCAGTAGTATTGACAGGGGGCTTACTGAAGCTTTCTTT. This codes for CASSIDRGLTEAFF.

The chain links TRBV2 to TRBJ1-6, with TRBD1 identical over 7 bases. This CDR3 spans 16 amino acids. V lost 0 bases and J lost 7; bases outside the gene matches: 6. Looked up from germline, CDR1 is SNHLY and CDR2 is FYNNEI. The CDR3: CASSEAGTAQNSPLHF. The CDR3 DNA sequence: TGTGCCAGCAGTGAAGCCGGGACAGCGCAGAATTCACCCCTCCACTTT.

The rearrangement joins TRBV18 to TRBJ2-3, with 8 bases matching TRBD2. J was trimmed by 0 bases and V by 6 bases; bases with no gene match: 5. The CDR3 has 15 residues. Per germline, CDR1 KGHSH and CDR2 LQKENI. In DNA form, the CDR3 reads TGTGCCAGCTCCGGAGCGGGAGAGAGCACAGATACGCAGTATTTT. Encoded protein: CASSGAGESTDTQYF.

This clone appeared a single time. The chain is built from TRBV6-6 and TRBJ1-1; D call uncertain. The CDR3 runs 13 residues. V dropped 4 bases and J dropped 0 bases, with 6 bases sitting between them. In germline, CDR1 is MNHNY, CDR2 SVGAGI (reference sequence). DNA for the CDR3: TGTGCCAGCAGTTCCGGGTTGAACACTGAAGCTTTCTTT. Translation gives CASSSGLNTEAFF.

The chain recombines TRBV11-2 with TRBJ2-1; 10 positions match TRBD1. The J segment lost 7 bases and the V segment lost 2 bases, leaving 8 bases of the junction unmatched. CDR3 length: 16 residues. Germline loops: CDR1 SGHAT, CDR2 FQNNGV. The CDR3 DNA sequence: TGTGCCAGCAGCTTATCCGGGACAGGGGATGGGAATGAGCAGTTCTTC. Protein product: CASSLSGTGDGNEQFF. Combining the CDR3 with reference TRBV11-2 and TRBJ2-1 gives the whole variable domain EAGVAQSPRYKIIEKRQSVAFWCNPISGHATLYWYQQILGQGPKLLIQFQNNGVVDDSQLPKDRFSAERLKGVDSTLKIQPAKLEDSAVYLCASSLSGTGDGNEQFFGPGTRLTVL.

This rearrangement joins TRBV6-1 to TRBJ1-2; 9 nucleotides align to TRBD1. The CDR3 loop spans 13 amino acids. V lost 6 bases and J lost 8; bases outside the gene matches: 7. CDR1 and CDR2 from the germline V gene are MNHNS and SASEGT. CDR3 in amino acids: CASSPTGGYGYTF. CDR3 bases: TGTGCCAGCAGCCCTACAGGGGGCTACGGCTACACCTTC.

The rearrangement uses TRBV10-3 and TRBJ1-6; D perhaps matches TRBD1 (5 bases). Germline loops: CDR1 ENHRY, CDR2 SYGVKD. Deletions cut 7 bases from V and 7 bases from J, with 17 bases between. The CDR3 has 15 amino acids. CDR3 amino acids: CAITQGGQENSPLHF. Here the CDR3 DNA reads TGTGCCATCACCCAGGGAGGGCAGGAAAATTCACCCCTCCACTTT.

This clone has only one observation. This CDR3 is also generated by other DNA sequences in the sample. The chain couples TRBV13 to TRBJ2-3; a weak D match, TRBD2 (6 bases). Deletions cut 6 bases from V and 1 base from J, with 8 bases between. The CDR3 is 13 amino acids. The germline V gene encodes CDR1 PRHDT and CDR2 FYEKMQ (reference sequence). CDR3 bases: TGTGCCAGCAGAGCTAGCGGCACAGATACGCAGTATTTT. It specifies CASRASGTDTQYF.

The gene calls are TRBV21-1 and TRBJ2-6; the table gives TRBD1 as D, unverified against the DNA. TRBV21-1 is annotated as a pseudogene. The CDR3 extends over 17 amino acids. CDR3 region: CASTPTGDLSGANVLTF. DNA for the CDR3: TGTGCCAGCACCCCAACAGGGGATCTTTCTGGGGCCAACGTCCTGACTTTC.

The chain carries TRBV30 and TRBJ2-7; D is possibly TRBD1 (5 bases). The germline gives CDR1 GTSNPN, CDR2 SVGIG (reference sequence). CDR3 length: 14 amino acids. V was trimmed by 2 bases and J by 4 bases, leaving 15 bases between them. CDR3 DNA: TGTGCCTGGAGTACGACAGTCAGATCATACGAGCAGTACTTC. This sequence encodes CAWSTTVRSYEQYF.

This chain links TRBV15 with TRBJ1-5; D gene unclear. This CDR3 has 15 amino acids. Germline V lookup: CDR1 LNHNV, CDR2 YYDKDF (reference sequence). V dropped 7 bases and J dropped 0 bases, with 13 bases sitting between them. This CDR3 is CATKRTPLSNQPQHF. DNA for the CDR3: TGTGCCACCAAGCGGACCCCCCTTAGCAATCAGCCCCAGCATTTT.

The V gene is TRBV18, the J gene TRBJ2-7; possibly TRBD1 or TRBD2 for D (5 bases each). V lost 3 bases and J lost 0, with 18 bases in between. Germline assignment: CDR1 KGHSH and CDR2 LQKENI. The CDR3 contains 17 residues. The CDR3 region is CASSPISPGQGSYEQYF. The CDR3 DNA reads as TGTGCCAGCTCACCCATCAGTCCGGGGCAGGGCTCCTACGAGCAGTACTTC.

The gene calls are TRBV27 and TRBJ1-2; 7 bases match TRBD1. V shed 4 bases and J 7 bases; nucleotides not matched to a gene: 9. The CDR3 has 14 residues. Germline V gene sequence: CDR1 MNHEY, CDR2 SMNVEV (reference sequence). The CDR3 DNA sequence: TGTGCCAGCAGTTCCGGGGCAGGGGGTAGTGGCTACACCTTC. Its protein is CASSSGAGGSGYTF.